This passage covers 22 T cell receptor beta chains from one sample sequenced in a study of blood T cell repertoires in COVID-19. Measured with immunoSEQ multiplex PCR; TCRdb has only the in-frame clones, and not every one. Of roughly 300,000 clones listed, around 87% are singletons. Input material: PBMCs or T cells enriched from blood (not recorded which). The origin of the receptors is a woman in her twenties or thirties who had recovered from COVID-19.

The rearrangement uses TRBV7-2 and TRBJ2-5; TRBD2 aligns across 16 bases. V shed 2 bases and J 5 bases; nucleotides not matched to a gene: 11. The CDR3 contains 19 residues. Germline V gives CDR1 SGHTA, CDR2 FQGNSA. DNA of the CDR3: TGTGCCAGCAGCTTATTGAGGGGACTAGCGGGGGGGCAGATGGAGACCCAGTACTTC. It translates to CASSLLRGLAGGQMETQYF.

The chain employs TRBV12-5 and TRBJ1-1, with a tentative D call TRBD1 (5 bases). The germline gives CDR1 LGHNT, CDR2 FRNRAP. This CDR3 has 15 residues. Trimming removed 6 bases from V and 1 base from J, with 15 bases in between. This CDR3 reads CASGLLGGTNTEAFF. CDR3 nucleotides: TGTGCTAGTGGCCTCCTCGGGGGGACGAACACTGAAGCTTTCTTT.

The J gene is TRBJ2-1, the V gene TRBV19, with D perhaps TRBD1 (6 bases). The V end lost 3 bases, the J end lost 6 bases, and 21 bases lay between the germline ends. CDR3 size: 17 residues. Germline CDR1 and CDR2: LNHDA and SQIVND (reference sequence). The CDR3 here is CASSIWSRQGLGNEQFF. DNA for the CDR3: TGTGCCAGTAGTATTTGGTCTCGGCAGGGGTTGGGCAATGAGCAGTTCTTC.

V is TRBV19 and J is TRBJ1-2; TRBD1 matches 9 bases. This CDR3 is built from 18 residues. V lost 2 bases, J lost 8 bases, and 18 bases stayed unmatched. Germline CDR1 reads LNHDA; CDR2 reads SQIVND (reference sequence). In DNA, the CDR3 is TGTGCCAGTAGTATAAGGGATCCCGGGATCGGACAGGGGAGGGGCTACACCTTC. Protein: CASSIRDPGIGQGRGYTF.

The rearrangement uses TRBV29-1 and TRBJ2-3; D call uncertain. CDR3 length equals 14 residues. V lost 5 bases, J lost 0 bases, and 12 bases lay in between. Germline loops: CDR1 SQVTM, CDR2 ANQGSEA. CDR3 in DNA: TGCAGCGTTACGACAACGGTCAGCACAGATACGCAGTATTTT. This translates into CSVTTTVSTDTQYF.

This clone was found once. This rearrangement joins TRBV11-2 to TRBJ2-5, with 8 nucleotides matching TRBD2. Germline CDR1 SGHAT, CDR2 FQNNGV. V trimming: 4 bases; J trimming: 4 bases; junction bases outside the gene matches: 5. The CDR3 spans 14 residues. CDR3 residues: CASSSGLAGETQYF. CDR3 DNA sequence: TGTGCCAGCAGCTCCGGACTAGCAGGAGAGACCCAGTACTTC.

CDR3 nucleotides: TGTGCCATCAGTGCATCCTCAGGGGGCGGGAACACTGAAGCTTTCTTT. Translating gives CAISASSGGGNTEAFF. The chain combines TRBV10-3 with TRBJ1-1; 8 nucleotides line up with TRBD1. Germline loops: CDR1 ENHRY, CDR2 SYGVKD. There are 16 residues in the CDR3. The J segment lost 1 base and the V segment lost 4 bases, leaving 8 bases of the junction unmatched.

This chain joins TRBV19 and TRBJ1-2, with 7 bases that match TRBD1. The CDR3 contains 13 residues. V trimming: 5 bases; J trimming: 8 bases; junction bases outside the gene matches: 8. Germline-derived CDR1 and CDR2 are LNHDA and SQIVND (reference sequence). CDR3 protein: CASSLDRDGGYTF. The CDR3 region has the DNA TGTGCCAGTAGTCTCGACAGGGATGGAGGCTACACCTTC.

The rearrangement joins TRBV6-5 to TRBJ2-1; 8 bases line up with TRBD2. V lost 2 bases, J lost 8 bases, and 11 bases stayed unmatched. Looked up from germline, CDR1 is MNHEY and CDR2 is SVGAGI. The length of the CDR3 is 16 residues. The CDR3 here is CASSYSLTSEFYEQFF. In nucleotides, the CDR3 is TGTGCCAGCAGTTACAGCCTGACTAGCGAATTTTATGAGCAGTTCTTC.

This clone showed up just a few times. The chain uses TRBV10-3 and TRBJ2-7; weak D call: TRBD1 (6 bases). V gave up 11 bases and J gave up 1 base, with 21 bases separating them. Germline lookup yields CDR1 ENHRY and CDR2 SYGVKD. The CDR3 spans 15 residues. In DNA form, the CDR3 reads TGTGCCTCCAATTCCGGAGGCAGGGGATCCTACGAGCAGTACTTC. Amino acid sequence: CASNSGGRGSYEQYF.

The rearrangement links TRBV27 to TRBJ2-7, with TRBD2 matching 8 bases. CDR1 and CDR2 from the germline V gene are MNHEY and SMNVEV (reference sequence). This CDR3 has 16 amino acids. Unmatched junction bases numbered 16, after V lost 7 bases and J lost 5 bases. Here the CDR3 reads CASTRGGSGMLHEQYF. The CDR3 coding sequence is TGTGCCAGCACCCGCGGGGGTAGCGGGATGCTCCACGAGCAGTACTTC.

The chain carries TRBV19 and TRBJ1-2, with D possibly being TRBD1 (5 bases). This CDR3 is built from 13 residues. Germline V gives CDR1 LNHDA, CDR2 SQIVND (reference sequence). The V gene lost 6 bases and the J gene lost 3 bases, with 11 bases spanning the gap. The CDR3 DNA follows: TGTGCCAGTAGGCCCTCAGGGTACTATGGCTACACCTTC. Its protein product is CASRPSGYYGYTF.

This chain connects TRBV10-3 to TRBJ1-2, with 9 bases lining up with TRBD1. V trimming: 2 bases; J trimming: 1 base; junction bases outside the gene matches: 8. The CDR3 runs 17 residues. Per germline, CDR1 ENHRY and CDR2 SYGVKD. The CDR3 loop is CAISEPGQGRVNYGYTF. The DNA for the CDR3 is TGTGCCATCAGTGAGCCCGGACAGGGGAGGGTTAACTATGGCTACACCTTC.

This clone was counted a single time. The chain uses TRBV7-9 and TRBJ1-2; the D is unclear. The V end was cut by 7 bases, the J end by 8 bases, with 17 bases between. The CDR3 loop spans 13 amino acids. Germline V gene data show CDR1 as SEHNR and CDR2 as FQNEAQ (reference sequence). Here the CDR3 reads CASTQDGGGGYTF. For the CDR3, the DNA is TGTGCCAGCACCCAGGACGGAGGAGGAGGCTACACCTTC.

This clone was detected a few times. The genes are TRBV6-2 or TRBV6-3 and TRBJ1-5; D is unresolved. The V gene lost 6 bases and the J gene lost 5 bases, with 8 bases spanning the gap. Germline V CDR1 and CDR2: MNHEY, SVGEGT. The CDR3 consists of 12 residues. DNA of the CDR3: TGTGCCAGCAGCTCCCGCGATCAGCCCCAGCATTTT. Protein product: CASSSRDQPQHF.

The chain employs TRBV5-1 and TRBJ1-2; 10 bases agree with TRBD1. From germline, CDR1 is SGHRS and CDR2 YFSETQ. Trimming at V came to 4 bases and at J to 1 base, leaving 10 bases not matched to a gene. The CDR3 consists of 17 residues. CDR3 sequence: CASSPSTGGEFNYGYTF. The CDR3 DNA sequence: TGCGCCAGCAGCCCCTCGACAGGGGGCGAATTTAACTATGGCTACACCTTC.

The genes are TRBV6-1 and TRBJ1-6; D is possibly TRBD1 (6 bases). V lost 1 base and J lost 14, with 18 bases in between. Germline loops: CDR1 MNHNS, CDR2 SASEGT. The CDR3 covers 15 residues. The CDR3 loop reads CASSEGGQRNRALHF. The CDR3 DNA follows: TGTGCCAGCAGTGAAGGGGGGCAGCGAAACCGGGCCCTCCACTTT.

This clone occurred a few times. V gene TRBV2 combines with J gene TRBJ1-5; tentative D call: TRBD1 (5 bases). This CDR3 spans 14 amino acids. V was trimmed by 4 bases and J by 7 bases, leaving 14 bases between them. Germline CDR1 reads SNHLY; CDR2 reads FYNNEI. The CDR3 here is CASSGSIRGQPQHF. The CDR3 region has the DNA TGTGCCAGCAGTGGTTCCATAAGGGGACAGCCCCAGCATTTT.

This CDR3 is CASSDPGQGLEKLFF. CDR3 in DNA: TGTGCCAGCAGTGACCCGGGACAGGGCCTTGAAAAACTGTTTTTT. The chain uses TRBV28 and TRBJ1-4; 9 bases agree with TRBD1. Per germline, CDR1 MDHEN and CDR2 SYDVKM. V shed 5 bases, J shed 7 bases, and the junction held 8 bases outside the gene matches. The CDR3 covers 15 residues.

This chain connects TRBV3-1 (or the pseudogene TRBV3-2) to TRBJ2-5, with a possible D match to TRBD2 (6 bases). The CDR3 contains 16 residues. V was shortened by 2 bases and J by 3 bases, with 16 bases between the two germline ends. Germline loops: CDR1 LGHDT, CDR2 YNNKEL (reference sequence). The CDR3 sequence: CASSQPPDWGEETQYF. The DNA for the CDR3 is TGTGCCAGCAGCCAACCTCCGGACTGGGGGGAAGAGACCCAGTACTTC.

This chain uses TRBV4-3 with TRBJ1-2; possible D gene TRBD1, 5 bases. This CDR3 region has 16 residues. Germline V gives CDR1 LGHNA, CDR2 YSLEER. Trimming shortened V by 0 bases and J by 6 bases, and 17 bases separated the two germline ends. The CDR3 bases are TGCGCCAGCAGCCAAGATGCGGGCTCCACGGGGGATGGCTACACCTTC. Translating gives CASSQDAGSTGDGYTF.

This clone was counted only a few times. The V gene is TRBV7-9, the J gene TRBJ1-4; D not resolved. CDR3 length: 14 amino acids. CDR1 and CDR2 from the germline V gene are SEHNR and FQNEAQ (reference sequence). The V end was cut by 5 bases, the J end by 4 bases, with 11 bases between. The CDR3 DNA reads TGTGCCAGCAGCCCGGGGTCGGGTAATGAAAAACTGTTTTTT. Its protein is CASSPGSGNEKLFF.